This entry describes one T cell receptor beta chain. In its sample, this clonotype was seen many times. Its antigen is unknown. Base qualities were left out, and no much larger clone turns up one base away. The library came from 5' RACE. Instrument used: Illumina HiSeq 2500. The second PCR ran for roughly 7 to 12 cycles and used a J-beta primer mix along with a sample-barcoded 5' primer. Each TCR beta cDNA molecule received a unique molecular identifier from a template-switch 5' adaptor carrying 12 random nucleotides. Each sample yielded at least 2.5 million CDR3-containing paired-end reads. All of the RNA was converted into first-strand cDNA using the Mint cDNA synthesis kit, with a TRBC-specific oligonucleotide serving as the primer. After uracil-DNA glycosylase treatment, a first 18-cycle PCR used universal primers M1SS and BC2_uni_R on all cDNA. Turning to the authors' computational methods: For normalization, 1 million high-quality reads, each with a distinct molecular identifier, were randomly selected from each sample. Instead of being binned into consensus sequences, reads that shared molecular identifiers were thrown out. MiTCR, set to a Q25 quality threshold and the strictest error-elimination algorithm, was used for CDR3 identification, clonotype clustering and error correction. A nonparametric unseen species model with Euler transformation was used to estimate a lower bound on total TCR beta diversity. The public reads were reprocessed in TCRdb via fastp at Q25 and MiXCR, keeping in-frame beta chains. Each entry is one CDR3 protein sequence, shown with its most common DNA and genes. The V and J calls reflect TCRdb's pipeline rather than the authors' work. For this sample the table gives hundreds of thousands of distinct CDR3 sequences, of which 58% were detected only once. The leading ten clones occupy roughly 20% of the sample.

Systemically healthy Caucasian individuals from Russia, 35 to 50 in total and aged about 6 to 95 years, were included as donors. Each donor gave approximately 10 milliliters of peripheral blood, collected into EDTA-treated Vacutainer tubes. Ficoll-Paque density-gradient centrifugation was used to isolate PBMCs, with at least 6 million obtained per sample. Trizol reagent was used to extract total RNA from PBMCs, with at least 5 micrograms per sample. For every donor, flow cytometry on a PBMC aliquot measured the percentage of naive CD45RAhigh/CD27high T cells. This entry comes from a study of blood T cells in healthy people across ages (dated by TCRdb to the mid-2010s). Notes on the research overall: In model experiments, template switching captured roughly one uniquely barcoded TCR beta cDNA molecule for every two T cells. Using deep sequencing normalized with unique cDNA molecular identifiers, the study measured how TCR beta repertoire diversity changes with age. Donors were grouped into four age groups: young (average approximately 16 years), middle-aged (less than 40), aged (about 60) and long-lived (approximately 78). To avoid experimental bias, donors of different ages were distributed randomly across sequencing lanes. For two donors (one aged 18 to 30 and one aged 80 or older), the study analyzed two additional independent replicas of 1 million unique cDNA reads from the same blood draw.

Paper-wide results and their limitations: Compared with the aged group, more naive CD4+ T cells, fewer expanded clones and increased TCR diversity were shown by the long-lived group, suggesting age selection. Because the CMV infection status of the donors was unknown, age-related changes in expanded clonotypes may potentially have been confounded. There was a strong correlation between observed TCR beta diversity and the percentage of naive T cells measured by flow cytometry. Estimates of total diversity based on one million sequenced T cells were regarded as lower bounds and as underestimates. Observed TCR beta diversity per million T cells fell roughly linearly with age, and a significant reduction was already apparent by age around 40. Conclusive comparison of naive and antigen-experienced compartments was prevented by the profiling of bulk unsorted PBMCs.

Trimming takes 3 bases from V and 1 base from J, and the germline ends sit 13 bases apart. Counted from cysteine to phenylalanine, this CDR3 has 16 amino acids. Left in the record is the CDR3 DNA by itself, 48 bases read in frame from the first base. From a lookup of the germline V gene (reference sequence), CDR1 and CDR2 are DFQATT and SNEGSKA. The chain is encoded by TRBV20-1 joined to TRBJ2-6; TRBD1 is perhaps the D gene, given 6 matching bases. The sequence was collected from a man in his thirties or forties in good health. Sequenced input: blood. The CDR3 reads as follows: CSASSAGVSGANVLTF. The DNA sequence is TGCAGTGCTAGTTCGGCAGGGGTATCTGGGGCCAACGTCCTGACTTTC.